The next 3 T cell receptor beta chains were all read from a single sample in a study of Ad26.COV2.S vaccination and SARS-CoV-2 variants. Treatment in this sample: some 19 received Ad26.COV2.S at low or high dose, single or two shots; 5 received placebo; per-sample allocation not given. The samples were gathered on day 63 after the first injection of vaccine or placebo. Repertoires were generated with immunoSEQ multiplex PCR, while TCRdb's copy carries only in-frame clones and drops some. The sample carries 320,000 or so clones, 85% to 90% recorded once. The specimen was peripheral blood, collected in a trial of Ad26.COV2.S vaccine versus placebo. The receptors originated from a person aged 18-65 years who received the Ad26.COV2.S COVID-19 vaccine or a placebo.

This clone was observed a handful of times. Other DNA sequences from this sample encode an identical CDR3 as well. The J gene is TRBJ1-1, the V gene TRBV4-3; D not certain. The CDR3 is 13 residues long. Germline V gene data show CDR1 as LGHNA and CDR2 as YSLEER. Deletions cut 0 bases from V and 0 bases from J, with 2 bases between. Here the CDR3 reads CASSQDLNTEAFF. The CDR3 DNA sequence: TGCGCCAGCAGCCAAGACCTGAACACTGAAGCTTTCTTT.

J is TRBJ2-5 and V is TRBV20-1; tentatively, D is TRBD1 (5 bases). This CDR3 region has 11 residues. The ends were cut back, 5 bases at V and 5 bases at J, with 9 bases in the middle. The germline V gene encodes CDR1 DFQATT and CDR2 SNEGSKA (reference sequence). The CDR3 coding sequence is TGCAGTGCTGACAGTCGGGAGACCCAGTACTTC. The encoded protein is CSADSRETQYF.

This sequence joins TRBV6-5 and TRBJ1-5; D call uncertain. CDR3 size: 15 residues. V was pared by 0 bases and J by 6 bases, with 12 bases between. Germline loops: CDR1 MNHEY, CDR2 SVGAGI. The CDR3 DNA follows: TGTGCCAGCAGTTACTCGATGGCAGTCAGTCAGCCCCAGCATTTT. Amino acid sequence: CASSYSMAVSQPQHF.